This entry lists 22 T cell receptor beta chains sequenced from one sample in a study of T cell responses to AZD1222 COVID-19 vaccine. The assay was immunoSEQ multiplex PCR, and TCRdb's table has in-frame clones only and misses some. The profile shows 95,000 to 150,000 clones, more than 65% of them singletons. The specimen comprised peripheral blood, sampled 28 days after the second AZD1222 dose. These receptors were collected from an adult who received the AZD1222 COVID-19 vaccine.

The CDR3 region has the DNA TGCGCCAGCAGCCCTATGGGAGGGTTGAATGAGCAGTTCTTC. Protein sequence: CASSPMGGLNEQFF. V is TRBV5-1 and J is TRBJ2-1; 7 positions match TRBD2. Germline CDR1 SGHRS, CDR2 YFSETQ. V lost 4 bases to trimming and J lost 7 bases; unmatched junction nucleotides: 8. The CDR3 has 14 amino acids.

The chain employs TRBV4-2 and TRBJ1-2; unclear D gene. The CDR3 is 13 amino acids. V shed 4 bases and J shed 6 bases, with 12 bases lying between them. Germline CDR1 is LGHNA and CDR2 is YNFKEQ. The CDR3 region has the DNA TGTGCCAGCAGCCCGGCGAGGCCCCATGGCTACACCTTC. This encodes CASSPARPHGYTF.

This chain connects TRBV24-1 to TRBJ2-3, with a possible D match to TRBD1 (6 bases). V lost 6 bases and J lost 2, with 8 bases in between. This CDR3 is built from 13 residues. CDR1 is KGHDR, CDR2 SFDVKD, per germline. CDR3 region: CATSSGATDTQYF. CDR3 DNA sequence: TGTGCCACCAGTTCAGGGGCCACAGATACGCAGTATTTT.

This clone has a single count. The rearrangement links TRBV2 to TRBJ1-4; 8 bases align to TRBD1. Germline V gene sequence: CDR1 SNHLY, CDR2 FYNNEI. The length of the CDR3 is 14 residues. Losses at the gene ends were 2 bases for V and 5 bases for J; bases not matched to a gene: 1. DNA of the CDR3: TGTGCCAGCAGTGAAACAGGGGGGAATGAAAAACTGTTTTTT. It specifies CASSETGGNEKLFF. Full variable domain (missing parts from reference TRBV2 and TRBJ1-4): EPEVTQTPSHQVTQMGQEVILRCVPISNHLYFYWYRQILGQKVEFLVSFYNNEISEKSEIFDDQFSVERPDGSNFTLKIRSTKLEDSAMYFCASSETGGNEKLFFGSGTQLSVL.

This rearrangement joins TRBV13 to TRBJ2-1; the match to TRBD2 covers 11 bases. The germline V gene has CDR1 PRHDT and CDR2 FYEKMQ (reference sequence). The junction had 5 bases not matched to a gene; V was cut back by 1 base and J by 0 bases. CDR3 length: 18 residues. The chain's CDR3 is CASSLVGLAESSYNEQFF. Written as DNA, the CDR3 is TGTGCCAGCAGCTTAGTGGGACTAGCGGAGAGCTCCTACAATGAGCAGTTCTTC. The full variable domain, with the rest looked up from reference TRBV13 and TRBJ2-1, is AAGVIQSPRHLIKEKRETATLKCYPIPRHDTVYWYQQGPGQDPQFLISFYEKMQSDKGSIPDRFSAQQFSDYHSELNMSSLELGDSALYFCASSLVGLAESSYNEQFFGPGTRLTVL.

This chain uses TRBV29-1 with TRBJ1-5; D may be TRBD1 (5 bases). Germline V gives CDR1 SQVTM, CDR2 ANQGSEA. V lost 6 bases and J lost 5, with 14 bases in between. The CDR3 extends over 13 amino acids. The CDR3 region is CSVGIDRYQPQHF. CDR3 nucleotides: TGCAGCGTCGGGATTGACAGATATCAGCCCCAGCATTTT. Based on the CDR3 plus reference TRBV29-1 and TRBJ1-5, the full variable domain is SAVISQKPSRDICQRGTSLTIQCQVDSQVTMMFWYRQQPGQSLTLIATANQGSEATYESGFVIDKFPISRPNLTFSTLTVSNMSPEDSSIYLCSVGIDRYQPQHFGDGTRLSIL.

V and J are TRBV19 and TRBJ2-7, with a weak D call TRBD1 (6 bases). The CDR3 covers 13 residues. The germline V gene encodes CDR1 LNHDA and CDR2 SQIVND (reference sequence). The V end was cut by 3 bases, the J end by 0 bases, with 6 bases between. CDR3 residues: CASSMDSSYEQYF. The DNA for the CDR3 is TGTGCCAGTAGTATGGACAGCTCCTACGAGCAGTACTTC.

The rearrangement uses TRBV7-2 and TRBJ1-2, with 7 bases lining up with TRBD1. Trimming cost V 1 base and J 2 bases; bases outside gene matches: 7. Germline V gene sequence: CDR1 SGHTA, CDR2 FQGNSA. The CDR3 has 16 amino acids. DNA of the CDR3: TGTGCCAGCAGCTTAGTTAGTACAGGGGAGAACTATGGCTACACCTTC. It translates to CASSLVSTGENYGYTF.

This clone occurred a few times. This chain connects TRBV28 to TRBJ1-2; unclear D gene. The CDR3 runs 12 residues. The V gene's germline CDR1 is MDHEN and CDR2 SYDVKM. V was clipped by 2 bases and J by 5 bases, with 6 bases between them. The CDR3 here is CASSLPQYGYTF. The CDR3 nucleotides read TGTGCCAGCAGTTTACCGCAATATGGCTACACCTTC.

This clone has just one count. V usage is TRBV28 and J usage is TRBJ1-2; maybe TRBD1 (6 bases). CDR1 and CDR2 (germline): MDHEN, SYDVKM. V was trimmed by 3 bases and J by 3 bases, leaving 11 bases between them. The CDR3 runs 14 residues. CDR3 in DNA: TGTGCCAGCAGTTTGGGGGGGCTTGACTATGGCTACACCTTC. Translating gives CASSLGGLDYGYTF.

The CDR3 here is CASSLADSQETQYF. The CDR3 region has the DNA TGTGCCAGCAGCTTAGCGGACTCGCAAGAGACCCAGTACTTC. The V and J genes are TRBV7-9 and TRBJ2-5, with TRBD2 as a possible D gene (5 bases). The CDR3 extends over 14 amino acids. Deletions cut 0 bases from V and 2 bases from J, with 7 bases between. Germline CDR1 SEHNR, CDR2 FQNEAQ (reference sequence).

The chain links TRBV4-3 to TRBJ1-6; the D gene is possibly TRBD1 (6 bases). The CDR3 sequence is 16 residues long. Trimming shortened V by 1 base and J by 2 bases, and 9 bases separated the two germline ends. Germline CDR1 LGHNA, CDR2 YSLEER. The CDR3 reads CASSQGDKTYNSPLHF. The DNA for the CDR3 is TGCGCCAGCAGCCAAGGGGACAAAACCTATAATTCACCCCTCCACTTT.

The V gene is TRBV18, the J gene TRBJ2-7; D remains ambiguous. The V gene's germline CDR1 is KGHSH and CDR2 LQKENI. With 1 base removed from V and 0 bases from J, the gap between germline ends came to 10 bases. This CDR3 region has 15 residues. Here the CDR3 reads CASSPLGFSSYEQYF. CDR3 in DNA: TGTGCCAGCTCACCACTCGGGTTTAGCTCCTACGAGCAGTACTTC.

The V gene is TRBV11-2, the J gene TRBJ2-1; 11 bases are shared with TRBD2. Unmatched junction bases numbered 4, after V lost 5 bases and J lost 4 bases. There are 15 residues in the CDR3. CDR1 and CDR2 (germline): SGHAT, FQNNGV. CDR3: CASSDVAGGYNEQFF. The CDR3, as DNA: TGTGCCAGCAGCGACGTAGCGGGGGGGTACAATGAGCAGTTCTTC. Looking up the rest from reference TRBV11-2 and TRBJ2-1 gives the full variable domain: EAGVAQSPRYKIIEKRQSVAFWCNPISGHATLYWYQQILGQGPKLLIQFQNNGVVDDSQLPKDRFSAERLKGVDSTLKIQPAKLEDSAVYLCASSDVAGGYNEQFFGPGTRLTVL.

The rearrangement uses TRBV11-2 and TRBJ2-5; the match to TRBD1 covers 9 bases. The ends lost 4 bases at V and 5 bases at J; junction bases unmatched: 8. CDR1 SGHAT and CDR2 FQNNGV come from the germline V gene. The CDR3 is 15 amino acids. The CDR3 DNA follows: TGTGCCAGCAGCTCCCCCGGGACAGGGTGGGAGACCCAGTACTTC. This encodes CASSSPGTGWETQYF.

This clone was seen just once. V is TRBV4-3 and J is TRBJ1-5; D ambiguous. The CDR3 has 19 residues. V was cut by 4 bases and J by 2 bases, with 24 bases left in between. Germline V CDR1 and CDR2: LGHNA, YSLEER. The CDR3 loop reads CASSPTLGELVPGNQPQHF. Written as DNA, the CDR3 is TGCGCCAGCAGCCCCACCCTCGGGGAGCTCGTGCCGGGCAATCAGCCCCAGCATTTT.

A single count supports this clone. The chain employs TRBV11-2 and TRBJ2-3, with D uncertain. The germline V and J ends were trimmed by 1 base and 2 bases, with 10 bases remaining between them. CDR3 length equals 15 residues. CDR1 and CDR2 from the germline V gene are SGHAT and FQNNGV. CDR3 protein: CASSLADRNTDTQYF. CDR3 sequence (DNA): TGTGCCAGCAGCTTAGCTGACCGAAACACAGATACGCAGTATTTT.

The V call is TRBV2, the J call TRBJ2-3; 8 nucleotides line up with TRBD1. Losses at the gene ends were 5 bases for V and 4 bases for J; bases not matched to a gene: 5. The CDR3 runs to 14 residues. CDR1 is SNHLY, CDR2 FYNNEI, per germline. Here the CDR3 DNA reads TGTGCCAGCAGTTTTCAGGGGGCCCCAGATACGCAGTATTTT. This codes for CASSFQGAPDTQYF.

This clone was counted a single time. The chain carries TRBV12-3 or TRBV12-4 and TRBJ1-5; D unresolved. CDR3 size: 11 residues. V lost 5 bases and J 6 bases, leaving 5 bases between the germline ends. The DNA of the CDR3 is TGTGCCAGCAGTAAGGGTCAGCCCCAGCATTTT. Protein product: CASSKGQPQHF.

CDR3 coding DNA: TGTGCCAGCAGCTCAGGGACCGGGGGCTACACCTTC. The encoded protein is CASSSGTGGYTF. The chain has TRBV11-2 and TRBJ1-2; perhaps TRBD1 as D (5 bases). Trimming pared 4 bases from V and 8 bases from J, leaving 11 bases between. The CDR3 totals 12 residues. Germline assignment: CDR1 SGHAT and CDR2 FQNNGV.

The chain has TRBV20-1 and TRBJ2-7; maybe TRBD1 (6 bases). The germline V gene encodes CDR1 DFQATT and CDR2 SNEGSKA (reference sequence). The CDR3 has 11 amino acids. CDR3 bases: TGCAGGGGACAAGGGGCCTACGAGCAGTACTTC. Its protein product is CRGQGAYEQYF.

This rearrangement joins TRBV28 to TRBJ1-2, with a weak D call TRBD1 (5 bases). This CDR3 has 15 amino acids. Trimming cost V 6 bases and J 5 bases, with 19 bases left between them. From germline, CDR1 is MDHEN and CDR2 SYDVKM. The DNA for the CDR3 is TGTGCCAGCAGGCCTACATACAGGTCCCCTTATGGCTACACCTTC. Protein sequence: CASRPTYRSPYGYTF.